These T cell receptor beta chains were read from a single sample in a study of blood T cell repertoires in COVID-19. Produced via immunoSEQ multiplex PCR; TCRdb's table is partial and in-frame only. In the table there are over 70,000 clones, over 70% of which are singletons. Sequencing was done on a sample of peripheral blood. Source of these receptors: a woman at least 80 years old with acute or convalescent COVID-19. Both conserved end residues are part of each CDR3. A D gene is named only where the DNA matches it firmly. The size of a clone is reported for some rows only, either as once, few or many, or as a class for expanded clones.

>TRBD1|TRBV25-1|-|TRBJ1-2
CASSEFAGQGDYTF
TGTGCCAGCAGTGAATTCGCGGGACAGGGAGACTACACCTTC
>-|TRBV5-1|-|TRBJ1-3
CASCVGDHGNTIYF
TGCGCCAGCTGCGTCGGGGATCATGGAAACACCATATATTTT
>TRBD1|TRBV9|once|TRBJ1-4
CASSEGAGTVFEKLFF
TGTGCCAGCAGCGAGGGGGCCGGGACAGTTTTCGAAAAACTGTTTTTT
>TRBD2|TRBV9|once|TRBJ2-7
CASSESTSGRAHYEQYF
TGTGCCAGCAGCGAATCCACTAGCGGGAGGGCCCATTACGAGCAGTACTTC
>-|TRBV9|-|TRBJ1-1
CASSSQNTEAFF
TGTGCCAGTTCTAGCCAGAACACTGAAGCTTTCTTT
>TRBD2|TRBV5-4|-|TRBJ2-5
CASSLWGGRETQYF
TGTGCCAGCAGCTTGTGGGGGGGAAGGGAGACCCAGTACTTC
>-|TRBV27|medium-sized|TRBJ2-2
CASSTLGELFF
TGTGCCAGCAGTACTCTCGGGGAGCTGTTTTTT
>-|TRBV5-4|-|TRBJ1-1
CASSLLTGNTEAFF
TGTGCCAGCAGCTTGTTGACAGGGAACACTGAAGCTTTCTTT
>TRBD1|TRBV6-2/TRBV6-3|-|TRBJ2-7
CASSGRGTGTYEQYF
TGTGCCAGCAGTGGGAGGGGGACAGGGACCTACGAGCAGTACTTC
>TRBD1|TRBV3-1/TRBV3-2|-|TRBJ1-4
CASKGAYEKLFF
TGTGCCAGCAAGGGGGCCTATGAAAAACTGTTTTTT
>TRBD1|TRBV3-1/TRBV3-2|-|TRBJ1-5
CASSHGDRAQHF
TGTGCCAGCAGCCACGGGGACAGGGCACAGCATTTT
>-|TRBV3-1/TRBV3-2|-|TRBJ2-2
CASSPRTNTGELFF
TGTGCCAGCAGCCCGCGGACGAACACCGGGGAGCTGTTTTTT
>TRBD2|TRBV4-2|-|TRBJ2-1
CASSHRTGLATGEQFF
TGTGCCAGCAGCCATAGGACGGGACTAGCCACTGGTGAGCAGTTCTTC
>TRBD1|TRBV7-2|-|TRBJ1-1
CASSATGGAAEAFF
TGTGCCAGCAGCGCAACAGGGGGGGCCGCTGAAGCTTTCTTT
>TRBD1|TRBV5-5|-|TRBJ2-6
CASSSGTGTGANVLTF
TGTGCCAGCAGCTCCGGGACAGGGACTGGGGCCAACGTCCTGACTTTC